What follows is one T cell receptor (beta chain) and its context. The antigen remains unidentified. The germline V and J ends were trimmed by 2 bases and 4 bases, with 8 bases remaining between them. The CDR3 loop spans 14 amino acids. In germline, CDR1 is MNHNY, CDR2 SVGAGI (reference sequence). This entry is derived from a study of cytomegalovirus exposure and HLA in healthy donors. Method: immunoSEQ multiplex PCR; TCRdb's copy keeps in-frame clones and lacks some. Here the sample spans 100,000 to 150,000 clones, 89% being singletons. Study conclusions and caveats: The study labeled approximately 150 TCR beta chains cytomegalovirus-associated. As was reported, the classifier diagnosed cytomegalovirus status with high specificity and sensitivity. Subsequent analysis showed first-cohort TCR clusters tending to co-occur in around 130 validation repertoires.

The sequence came from a woman between 18 and 29 years old in good health and CMV-seronegative. The sample taken for sequencing was PBMCs. V and J are TRBV6-6 and TRBJ1-4, with unresolved D. The CDR3 loop reads CASSYAPGNEKLFF. Written as DNA, the CDR3 is TGTGCCAGCAGTTACGCGCCGGGTAATGAAAAACTGTTTTTT.